A single sample gave rise to the 13 T cell receptor beta chains below, sequenced in a study of T cell repertoires in cytomegalovirus infection. TCRdb used MiXCR to reprocess the reads, holding one entry per CDR3 protein. Here the sample spans 170,000 or so distinct CDR3 sequences, 13% to 15% being singletons. Sequencing was carried out using PBMCs. These receptors were taken from a human donor in good health (CMV status not recorded). Some clones in this sample may be carry-over from other donors' samples.

The V and J genes are TRBV4-1 and TRBJ2-7, with 11 bases that match TRBD1. Germline lookup yields CDR1 MGHRA and CDR2 YSYEKL. The CDR3 extends over 15 amino acids. Trimming at V came to 1 base and at J to 3 bases, leaving 2 bases not matched to a gene. CDR3 amino acids: CASSQAGTGGYEQYF. Written as DNA, the CDR3 is TGCGCCAGCAGCCAAGCTGGGACAGGGGGCTACGAGCAGTACTTC.

The rearrangement uses TRBV29-1 and TRBJ1-1; 7 bases are a match to TRBD1. The CDR3 has 13 amino acids. From germline, CDR1 is SQVTM and CDR2 ANQGSEA. This CDR3 is CSAVRGWSTEAFF. Written as DNA, the CDR3 is TGCAGTGCCGTCAGGGGGTGGAGCACTGAAGCTTTCTTT. Full variable domain (remainder filled in from reference TRBV29-1 and TRBJ1-1): SAVISQKPSRDICQRGTSLTIQCQVDSQVTMMFWYRQQPGQSLTLIATANQGSEATYESGFVIDKFPISRPNLTFSTLTVSNMSPEDSSIYLCSAVRGWSTEAFFGQGTRLTVV.

This clonotype was seen more than once but under ten times. The chain joins TRBV5-1 to TRBJ2-7; 9 nucleotides line up with TRBD1. CDR1 is SGHRS and CDR2 is YFSETQ in the germline V gene. With V trimmed by 4 bases and J by 2 bases, 4 bases remained unmatched. The CDR3 is 14 amino acids. The CDR3 protein is CASSTGGMAYEQYF. CDR3 DNA: TGCGCCAGCAGCACAGGGGGCATGGCCTACGAGCAGTACTTC.

The chain links TRBV5-1 to TRBJ2-3; tentative D call: TRBD2 (5 bases). Germline V CDR1 and CDR2: SGHRS, YFSETQ. The CDR3 sequence is 14 residues long. V gave up 2 bases and J gave up 0 bases, with 7 bases separating them. CDR3 bases: TGCGCCAGCAGCTTTTGGACTAGCACAGATACGCAGTATTTT. Translating gives CASSFWTSTDTQYF.

The chain links TRBV5-1 to TRBJ1-6; D ambiguous. Trimming cost V 5 bases and J 7 bases, with 13 bases left between them. The CDR3 runs to 14 residues. Germline values: CDR1 SGHRS, CDR2 YFSETQ. This chain's CDR3 is CASRLTLENSPLHF. The CDR3 bases are TGCGCCAGCAGACTGACCCTGGAGAATTCACCCCTCCACTTT.

This rearrangement joins TRBV6-2 or TRBV6-3 to TRBJ1-5, with 9 bases aligning to TRBD1. Germline CDR1 and CDR2: MNHEY and SVGEGT. CDR3 size: 15 residues. The junction had 4 bases not matched to a gene; V was cut back by 5 bases and J by 2 bases. Here the CDR3 reads CASSGDRVRNQPQHF. Written as DNA, the CDR3 is TGTGCCAGCAGTGGGGACAGGGTACGCAATCAGCCCCAGCATTTT.

The table lists this clonotype with a few counts. The chain recombines TRBV14 with TRBJ1-2; D ambiguous. The CDR3 totals 16 residues. The V and J ends lost 1 base and 0 bases respectively, with 12 bases between them. CDR1 and CDR2 from the germline V gene are SGHDN and FVKESK. CDR3 protein: CASSQGLRSTNYGYTF. In nucleotides, the CDR3 is TGTGCCAGCAGCCAAGGTCTCAGGTCTACTAACTATGGCTACACCTTC.

This clonotype was counted between two and nine times. V usage is TRBV29-1 and J usage is TRBJ2-2, with TRBD1 matching 9 bases. The germline gives CDR1 SQVTM, CDR2 ANQGSEA. The CDR3 is 14 residues long. Trimming removed 7 bases from V and 6 bases from J; junction bases left unmatched: 9. The CDR3 DNA reads TGCAGCGGCGGCTACGGGACAGGGTCCGGGGAGCTGTTTTTT. Amino acid sequence: CSGGYGTGSGELFF.

The V gene is TRBV29-1, the J gene TRBJ1-4; the match to TRBD1 covers 10 bases. Losses at the gene ends were 7 bases for V and 8 bases for J; bases not matched to a gene: 10. There are 14 residues in the CDR3. The germline V gene encodes CDR1 SQVTM and CDR2 ANQGSEA. The CDR3 coding sequence is TGCAGCGCCTCATCCGGGACAGGGGTCGAAAAACTGTTTTTT. It codes for CSASSGTGVEKLFF.

This clonotype was picked up many times. The chain carries TRBV24-1 and TRBJ2-1, with D possibly being TRBD1 (6 bases). V was shortened by 4 bases and J by 7 bases, with 16 bases between the two germline ends. Looked up from germline, CDR1 is KGHDR and CDR2 is SFDVKD. This CDR3 spans 15 amino acids. CDR3 DNA: TGTGCCACCAGTGACCTACAGGGTAAGCTGAATGAGCAGTTCTTC. Amino acid sequence: CATSDLQGKLNEQFF.

This clonotype was seen at least ten times. V and J are TRBV12-3 or TRBV12-4 and TRBJ1-5, with 8 nucleotides matching TRBD1. J was trimmed by 10 bases and V by 6 bases; bases with no gene match: 8. This CDR3 comprises 13 residues. The CDR3 here is CASSPDRVKPQHF. Written as DNA, the CDR3 is TGTGCCAGCAGCCCGGACAGGGTAAAACCCCAGCATTTT.

There are many counts of this clonotype. This chain uses TRBV14 with TRBJ2-6, with a possible D match to TRBD1 (6 bases). Germline V lookup: CDR1 SGHDN, CDR2 FVKESK. With 5 bases removed from V and 0 bases from J, the gap between germline ends came to 20 bases. The CDR3 totals 19 residues. The CDR3 nucleotides are TGTGCCAGCAGCATCGAAGGGGGTAGCTCCCACTCTGGGGCCAACGTCCTGACTTTC. It is translated as CASSIEGGSSHSGANVLTF.

This clonotype showed up many times. The chain employs TRBV7-9 and TRBJ1-1; TRBD1 is a possible D gene (5 bases). The CDR3 is 17 amino acids. CDR1 SEHNR and CDR2 FQNEAQ come from the germline V gene (reference sequence). V lost 1 base, J lost 0 bases, and 15 bases lay in between. The CDR3 bases are TGTGCCAGCAGCTTAGGGGGGTCGCAAACCCTGAACACTGAAGCTTTCTTT. Translating gives CASSLGGSQTLNTEAFF.